Given below is one T cell receptor (beta chain) in context. The clone's antigen remains unknown. No much larger clone exists at a distance of one base, and base qualities are not known. Frozen genomic DNA underwent high-throughput TCRbeta CDR3 sequencing by immunoSEQ, including PCR amplification, mapping, bias correction and internal controls. From the authors' description of their analysis: Productive rearrangements were retained, and unique TCRbeta sequences were defined by the CDR3 nucleotide sequence together with the V and J gene. Donor-reactive sequences required at least 5-fold expansion in CFSE-low cells versus unstimulated pre-transplant cells and at least 0.01% frequency. Per-subject minimum frequency thresholds, based on the lowest-template unstimulated sample, ensured at least 90% detection power. Jensen-Shannon divergence between the top 1000 TCRbeta sequences post- versus pre-transplant served as the measure of repertoire turnover. Changes in detection of donor-reactive sequences were tested with two-sided Fisher's exact tests. TCRdb's version of the immuneACCESS table is confined to in-frame rearrangements and falls short of the full clone set. An unresolved V gene accounts for under half of the shortfall where checked; the remainder is of unknown origin. D and trimming come from the DNA, and the V and J calls and clone size come from that table. The sample profile shows roughly 80,000 clones; about 82% of them were found once. The leading ten clones occupy more than 0.45% of the sample.

This entry is derived from a study of T cell clones after liver transplantation (dated by TCRdb to between 2018 and 2020). Turning to the overall study: ITN030ST, the source of the samples, was a randomized trial that attempted immunosuppression withdrawal within 2 years of liver transplantation. Donor-reactive T cell clones were identified using TCRbeta sequencing after a pre-transplant mixed lymphocyte reaction and were then followed in post-transplant blood. Of the 8 liver transplant recipients making up the studied cohort, 3 were classified as tolerant and 5 as non-tolerant. Blood samples were collected pre-transplant, pre-randomization before withdrawal, and post-randomization after either complete withdrawal or failed withdrawal. Subjects received no induction therapy and standard immunosuppression until randomization at 12-24 months post-transplant. Of the eight recipients, a few were HCV-positive, while the remaining recipients had been transplanted for non-autoimmune, non-viral indications. Tolerance was defined as complete immunosuppression withdrawal for at least one year with no rise in liver enzymes beyond twice the upper limit of normal. Third party-reactive TCRbeta sequences from pre-transplant MLRs were also identified as an antigen-independent comparator for donor-reactive sequences.

Overall study outcomes, separate from this receptor: A greater decline was seen for donor-reactive sequences than for third party-reactive sequences, suggesting partial antigen-specific deletion unrelated to withdrawal success. Low numbers of available donor cells limited the measurable donor-reactive repertoire in a couple of subjects. After accounting for repertoire turnover, donor-reactive detection was significantly reduced in 7 of 8 subjects for CD4 and 8 of 8 for CD8. In 5 of 8 subjects, regardless of tolerance or HCV status, circulating donor-reactive CD4 TCRbeta sequences dropped significantly post-transplant. Without allograft tissue specimens, donor-reactive T cells may have migrated into the graft rather than being deleted. The conclusions were preliminary, being limited by small, heterogeneous patient numbers and by non-standardized post-transplant time points.

Thawed unstimulated PBMCs were stained for CD3, CD4 and CD8 and FACS-sorted into CD3+CD4+ and CD3+CD8+ populations. All 8 studied subjects were randomized to immunosuppression withdrawal. The Qiagen DNeasy Blood and Tissue Kit was used to isolate genomic DNA. V is cut by 4 bases and J by 5 bases, and the space between the germline ends is 17 bases. There are 15 amino acids in the CDR3, from cysteine to phenylalanine inclusive. Solely the CDR3 DNA is kept, with 45 bases framed from the first base. From the germline V gene, CDR1 is MGHRA and CDR2 is YSYEKL. The sample here was CD4+ T cells from blood, taken 45 to 47 months after liver transplant. The TCR originated in a human patient who received a liver transplant. After transplantation, some T cells may belong to the graft donor instead of the recipient. The chain is made from TRBV4-1 and TRBJ2-5; 6 matching bases give a weak D call of TRBD1. The nucleotides read TGCGCCAGCAGCCTTACCGGGACAACAGGGGAGACCCAGTACTTC. Protein translation: CASSLTGTTGETQYF.